In this sample, the clone carrying this TCR beta chain turned up many times. The sample belongs to a study of T cells in Graves' hyperthyroidism and ophthalmopathy. RNA transcripts served as the template for amplifying TCR beta CDR3 regions. TCR CDR3 underwent first-round RT-PCR with the HTBI primer set. Each CDR3 protein is one row after TCRdb ran MiXCR on the multiplex PCR reads. The sample holds around 400,000 distinct CDR3 sequences, approximately 14% seen once. The sample consisted of blood. This TCR was sampled from a woman aged 18-30 years with Graves' hyperthyroidism that later progressed to Graves' ophthalmopathy.

CDR3 in DNA: TGTGCCAGCAGCCAATTAAATGAGCAGTTCTTC. Translated: CASSQLNEQFF. The chain recombines TRBV14 with TRBJ2-1; D uncertain. The CDR3 runs to 11 residues. Germline CDR1 is SGHDN and CDR2 is FVKESK. Trimming pared 2 bases from V and 7 bases from J, leaving 3 bases between.